The rows below give T cell receptor beta chains drawn from one sample of a study of T cell responses to AZD1222 COVID-19 vaccine. Profiling relied on immunoSEQ multiplex PCR, and the TCRdb table lists in-frame clones only, not all of them. The sample has over 150,000 clones, 88% seen once. This sample comprised peripheral blood, obtained on day 0 of AZD1222 vaccination. The source of these receptors is an adult in good health. The CDR3 runs from the conserved cysteine through the conserved F or W. The order of the fields is clone size, J gene, D gene, V gene, CDR3 protein, CDR3 DNA. A D gene is named only where the DNA matches it firmly. Only part of the rows carry a size: once, few, many, or a class if the clone is expanded.

-,TRBJ1-1,-,TRBV14,CASSQDWPPKGLNTEAFF,TGTGCCAGCAGCCAAGATTGGCCCCCGAAAGGACTGAACACTGAAGCTTTCTTT
once,TRBJ1-5,TRBD1,TRBV6-5,CASTGTVSNQPQHF,TGTGCCAGCACCGGGACAGTTAGCAATCAGCCCCAGCATTTT
-,TRBJ1-2,TRBD1,TRBV4-3,CASSQTGTGNYGYTF,TGCGCCAGCAGCCAGACAGGGACAGGGAACTATGGCTACACCTTC
-,TRBJ1-2,-,TRBV5-1,CASSLDTETYGYTF,TGCGCCAGCAGCTTGGATACAGAAACCTATGGCTACACCTTC
-,TRBJ1-1,-,TRBV10-2,CASRRRSTEAFF,TGCGCCAGCAGGCGACGGTCCACTGAAGCTTTCTTT
-,TRBJ2-7,-,TRBV5-1,CASSFPGINYEQYF,TGCGCCAGCAGCTTCCCGGGAATCAACTACGAGCAGTACTTC
-,TRBJ1-2,-,TRBV24-1,CATSDGGNYGYTF,TGTGCCACCAGTGATGGCGGTAACTATGGCTACACCTTC
-,TRBJ2-1,-,TRBV12-5,CASGLFSGTGFYNEQFF,TGTGCTAGTGGTTTGTTCAGCGGGACAGGATTTTACAATGAGCAGTTCTTC
-,TRBJ1-3,TRBD1,TRBV2,CASSVGTGVGNTIYF,TGTGCCAGCAGTGTAGGGACAGGGGTTGGAAACACCATATATTTT
-,TRBJ1-5,-,TRBV2,CASRQTDSNQPQHF,TGTGCCAGCAGGCAGACCGATAGCAATCAGCCCCAGCATTTT
-,TRBJ1-6,-,TRBV15,CATSRDTISSPLHF,TGTGCCACCAGCAGAGATACGATCAGTTCACCCCTCCACTTT
-,TRBJ1-1,-,TRBV20-1,CSASRFKNTEAFF,TGCAGTGCTAGTCGTTTTAAGAACACTGAAGCTTTCTTT
few,TRBJ2-7,TRBD2,TRBV27,CASSRDYQSSSYEQYF,TGTGCCAGCAGTAGGGACTACCAATCCTCCTCCTACGAGCAGTACTTC
few,TRBJ1-2,TRBD1,TRBV5-1,CASSRDRGFYYGYTF,TGCGCCAGCAGCCGGGACAGGGGTTTCTACTATGGCTACACCTTC
-,TRBJ1-2,TRBD1,TRBV6-1,CASSERAGGPYGYTF,TGTGCCAGCAGTGAAAGGGCAGGGGGACCCTATGGCTACACCTTC
-,TRBJ2-1,-,TRBV6-1,CASSESDGSHNEQFF,TGTGCCAGCAGTGAGAGCGATGGGAGCCACAATGAGCAGTTCTTC
-,TRBJ1-1,TRBD1,TRBV7-9,CASSPEGQGETEAFF,TGTGCCAGCAGCCCGGAAGGACAGGGGGAAACTGAAGCTTTCTTT
-,TRBJ1-2,-,TRBV6-1,CASSESRLALGGDGYTF,TGTGCCAGCAGCGAATCGAGGCTAGCCCTGGGGGGAGATGGCTACACCTTC
-,TRBJ2-2,-,TRBV14,CASSQEVRVGELFF,TGTGCCAGCAGCCAAGAGGTTCGGGTCGGGGAGCTGTTTTTT
-,TRBJ2-5,TRBD2,TRBV4-1,CASSQTSGRGETQYF,TGCGCCAGCAGCCAGACTAGCGGGAGGGGAGAGACCCAGTACTTC
-,TRBJ1-5,-,TRBV10-3,CAISDGSSNQPQHF,TGTGCCATCAGTGACGGGAGTAGCAATCAGCCCCAGCATTTT
-,TRBJ2-7,-,TRBV9,CASSVAGDGAYEQYF,TGTGCCAGCAGCGTAGCGGGGGACGGAGCCTACGAGCAGTACTTC
-,TRBJ1-4,TRBD1,TRBV18,CASSPRQQGASTNEKLFF,TGTGCCAGCTCACCCCGCCAACAGGGGGCTTCAACTAATGAAAAACTGTTTTTT
-,TRBJ2-7,-,TRBV19,CASSPGRSYEQYF,TGTGCCAGTAGTCCAGGCCGCTCCTACGAGCAGTACTTC
-,TRBJ2-7,TRBD1,TRBV10-3,CAIRAGGGYEQYF,TGTGCCATCAGGGCAGGGGGTGGGTACGAGCAGTACTTC
-,TRBJ2-1,-,TRBV6-2/TRBV6-3,CASSYSGSYPANEQFF,TGTGCCAGCAGTTACTCGGGTAGTTACCCCGCCAATGAGCAGTTCTTC
-,TRBJ2-3,TRBD1,TRBV30,CAWSAAGTGIADTQYF,TGTGCCTGGAGTGCCGCCGGGACAGGGATTGCAGATACGCAGTATTTT
-,TRBJ2-7,-,TRBV27,CASSYGPSYEQYF,TGTGCCAGCAGTTACGGACCCTCCTACGAGCAGTACTTC
-,TRBJ1-6,TRBD1,TRBV28,CASGQGGFNSPLHF,TGTGCCAGTGGACAGGGTGGTTTTAATTCACCCCTCCACTTT
few,TRBJ1-5,-,TRBV24-1,CATSDSDDRNQPQHF,TGTGCCACCAGTGATTCAGACGACAGAAATCAGCCCCAGCATTTT
-,TRBJ2-7,TRBD2,TRBV27,CASSLLPGTSGPLRYEQYF,TGTGCCAGCAGTTTATTGCCCGGGACTAGCGGGCCTCTCAGATACGAGCAGTACTTC
-,TRBJ1-5,TRBD1,TRBV5-6,CASSSTGTGGDQPQHF,TGTGCCAGCAGTTCCACCGGGACAGGGGGCGATCAGCCCCAGCATTTT
-,TRBJ2-5,TRBD2,TRBV7-9,CASSLGLWRRESGETQYF,TGTGCCAGCAGCTTGGGACTGTGGAGGCGGGAGTCGGGAGAGACCCAGTACTTC
-,TRBJ2-1,-,TRBV2,CANNNGQGNEQFF,TGTGCCAACAACAACGGGCAGGGCAATGAGCAGTTCTTC
-,TRBJ2-7,-,TRBV6-5,CASSYQSLQRNYEQYF,TGTGCCAGCAGTTATCAATCTCTCCAGCGGAACTACGAGCAGTACTTC
-,TRBJ1-2,-,TRBV10-1,CASEDRPLRYTF,TGCGCCTCGGAAGACCGTCCTTTACGCTACACCTTC
-,TRBJ1-1,-,TRBV30,CAWSVRTGLTTEAFF,TGTGCCTGGAGTGTAAGAACAGGACTTACCACTGAAGCTTTCTTT
few,TRBJ1-1,TRBD1,TRBV12-5,CASGLATGVMNTEAFF,TGTGCTAGTGGTTTGGCGACAGGGGTAATGAACACTGAAGCTTTCTTT
-,TRBJ1-2,-,TRBV6-1,CASSELGSRYGYTF,TGTGCCAGCAGTGAACTTGGAAGCCGCTATGGCTACACCTTC
-,TRBJ1-3,-,TRBV13,CASSPGGSGNTIYF,TGTGCCAGCAGCCCGGGGGGCTCTGGAAACACCATATATTTT
-,TRBJ2-1,-,TRBV5-1,CASSLASPTSYNEQFF,TGCGCCAGCAGCTTGGCCTCGCCCACCTCCTACAATGAGCAGTTCTTC